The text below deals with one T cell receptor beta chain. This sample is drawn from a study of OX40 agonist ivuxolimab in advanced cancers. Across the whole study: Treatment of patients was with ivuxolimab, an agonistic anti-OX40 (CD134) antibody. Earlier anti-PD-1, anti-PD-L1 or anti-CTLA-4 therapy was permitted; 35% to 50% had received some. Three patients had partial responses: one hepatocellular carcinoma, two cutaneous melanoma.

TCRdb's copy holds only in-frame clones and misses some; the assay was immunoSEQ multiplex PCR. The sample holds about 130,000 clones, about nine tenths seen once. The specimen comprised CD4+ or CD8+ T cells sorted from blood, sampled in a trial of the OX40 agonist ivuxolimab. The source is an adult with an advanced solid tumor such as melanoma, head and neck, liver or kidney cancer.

The CDR3 DNA is TGTGCCATCAGTAACCTCGGGACTAGCGGGAACAATGAGCAGTTCTTC. Translating it yields CAISNLGTSGNNEQFF. The V call is TRBV10-3, the J call TRBJ2-1, with 13 bases that match TRBD2. The length of the CDR3 is 16 residues. The junction had 6 bases not matched to a gene; V was cut back by 5 bases and J by 5 bases. Germline assignment: CDR1 ENHRY and CDR2 SYGVKD.